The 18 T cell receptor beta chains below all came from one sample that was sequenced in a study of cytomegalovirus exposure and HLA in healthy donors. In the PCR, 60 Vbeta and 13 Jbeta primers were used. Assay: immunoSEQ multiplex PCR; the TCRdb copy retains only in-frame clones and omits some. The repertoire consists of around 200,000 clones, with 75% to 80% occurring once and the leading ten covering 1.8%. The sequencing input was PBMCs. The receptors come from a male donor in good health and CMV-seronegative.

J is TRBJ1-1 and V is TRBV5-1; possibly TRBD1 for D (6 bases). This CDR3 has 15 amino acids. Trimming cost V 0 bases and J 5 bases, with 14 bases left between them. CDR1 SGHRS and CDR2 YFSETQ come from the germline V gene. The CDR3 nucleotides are TGCGCCAGCAGCTTGGCCCCAGGGGTGGGAACTGAAGCTTTCTTT. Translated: CASSLAPGVGTEAFF.

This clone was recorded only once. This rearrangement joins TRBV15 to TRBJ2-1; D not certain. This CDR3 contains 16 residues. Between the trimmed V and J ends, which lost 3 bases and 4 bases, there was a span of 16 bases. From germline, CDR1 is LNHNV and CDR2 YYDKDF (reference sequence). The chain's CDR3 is CATSSGLLSMYNEQFF. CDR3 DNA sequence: TGTGCCACCAGCAGTGGGCTTCTCTCTATGTACAATGAGCAGTTCTTC.

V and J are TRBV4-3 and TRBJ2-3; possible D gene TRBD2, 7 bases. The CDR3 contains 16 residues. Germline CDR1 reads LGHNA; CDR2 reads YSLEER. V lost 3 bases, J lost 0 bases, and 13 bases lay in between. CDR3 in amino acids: CASSQAGALSTDTQYF. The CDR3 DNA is TGCGCCAGCAGCCAGGCGGGGGCCTTGAGCACAGATACGCAGTATTTT.

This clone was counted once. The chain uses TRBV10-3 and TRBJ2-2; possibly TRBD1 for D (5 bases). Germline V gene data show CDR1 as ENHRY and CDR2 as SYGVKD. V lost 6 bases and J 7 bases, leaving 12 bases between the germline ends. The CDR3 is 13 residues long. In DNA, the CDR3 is TGTGCCATCAGCCTCGACAGCCTCGGGGAGCTGTTTTTT. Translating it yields CAISLDSLGELFF.

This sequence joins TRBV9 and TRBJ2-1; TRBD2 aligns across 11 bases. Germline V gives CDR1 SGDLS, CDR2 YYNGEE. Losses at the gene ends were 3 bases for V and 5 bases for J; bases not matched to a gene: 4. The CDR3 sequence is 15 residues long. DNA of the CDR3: TGTGCCAGCAGCGCTGGACTAGCGGGCAACAATGAGCAGTTCTTC. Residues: CASSAGLAGNNEQFF.

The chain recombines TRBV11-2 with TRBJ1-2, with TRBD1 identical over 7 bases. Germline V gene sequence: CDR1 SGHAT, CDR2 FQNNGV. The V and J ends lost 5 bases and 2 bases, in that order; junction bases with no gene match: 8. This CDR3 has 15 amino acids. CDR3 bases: TGTGCCAGCAGCATAAGGACAGGAACCAACTATGGCTACACCTTC. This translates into CASSIRTGTNYGYTF.

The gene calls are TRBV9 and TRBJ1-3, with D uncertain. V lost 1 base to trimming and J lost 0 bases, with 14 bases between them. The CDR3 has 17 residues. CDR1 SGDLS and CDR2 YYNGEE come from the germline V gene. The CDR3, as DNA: TGTGCCAGCAGCGTATTCGACACCTCGAGCTCTGGAAACACCATATATTTT. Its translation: CASSVFDTSSSGNTIYF.

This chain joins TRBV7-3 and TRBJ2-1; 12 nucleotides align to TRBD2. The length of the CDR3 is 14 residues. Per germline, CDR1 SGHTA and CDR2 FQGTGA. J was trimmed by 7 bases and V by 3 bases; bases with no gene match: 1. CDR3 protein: CASSFGTSGNEQFF. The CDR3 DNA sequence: TGTGCCAGCAGCTTTGGGACTAGCGGGAATGAGCAGTTCTTC.

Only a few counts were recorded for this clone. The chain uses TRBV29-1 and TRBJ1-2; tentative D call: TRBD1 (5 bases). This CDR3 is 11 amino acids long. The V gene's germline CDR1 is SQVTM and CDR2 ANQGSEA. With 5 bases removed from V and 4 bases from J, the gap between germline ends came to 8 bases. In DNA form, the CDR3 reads TGCAGCGTTTTAGACAGCTATGGCTACACCTTC. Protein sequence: CSVLDSYGYTF.

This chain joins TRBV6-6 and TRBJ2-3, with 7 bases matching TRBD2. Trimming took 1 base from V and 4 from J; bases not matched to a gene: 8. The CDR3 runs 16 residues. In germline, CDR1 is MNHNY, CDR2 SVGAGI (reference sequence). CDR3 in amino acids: CASSYYAGAVPDTQYF. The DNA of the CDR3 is TGTGCCAGCAGTTACTACGCGGGAGCCGTCCCAGATACGCAGTATTTT.

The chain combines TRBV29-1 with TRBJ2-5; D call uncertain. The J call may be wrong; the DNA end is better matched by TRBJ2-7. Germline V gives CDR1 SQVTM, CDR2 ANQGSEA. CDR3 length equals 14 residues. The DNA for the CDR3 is TGCAGCGTTGAGGTATCAGGTTCTTCCTACGAGCAGTACTTC. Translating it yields CSVEVSGSSYEQYF.

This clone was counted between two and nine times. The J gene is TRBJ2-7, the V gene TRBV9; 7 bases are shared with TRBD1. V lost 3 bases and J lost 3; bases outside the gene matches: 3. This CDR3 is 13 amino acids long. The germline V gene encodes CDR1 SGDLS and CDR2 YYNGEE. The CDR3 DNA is TGTGCCAGCAGCGAGGGGGACAGCTACGAGCAGTACTTC. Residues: CASSEGDSYEQYF.

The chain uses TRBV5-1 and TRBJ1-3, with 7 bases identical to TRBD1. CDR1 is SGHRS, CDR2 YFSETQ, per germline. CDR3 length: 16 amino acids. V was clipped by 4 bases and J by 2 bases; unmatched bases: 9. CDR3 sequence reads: CASSPRQGWTGNTIYF. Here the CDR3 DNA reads TGCGCCAGCAGCCCCCGACAGGGTTGGACTGGAAACACCATATATTTT.

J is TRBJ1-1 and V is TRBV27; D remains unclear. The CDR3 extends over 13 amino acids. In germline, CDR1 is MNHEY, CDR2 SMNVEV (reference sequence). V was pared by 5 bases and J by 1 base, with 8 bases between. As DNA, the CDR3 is TGTGCCAGCAGTCCCCGGAGGAACACTGAAGCTTTCTTT. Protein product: CASSPRRNTEAFF.

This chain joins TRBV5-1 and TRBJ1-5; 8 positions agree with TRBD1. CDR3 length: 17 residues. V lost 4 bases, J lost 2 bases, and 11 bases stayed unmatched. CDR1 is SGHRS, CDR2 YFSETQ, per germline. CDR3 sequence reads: CASSPLGQGMGNQPQHF. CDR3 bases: TGCGCCAGCAGCCCACTCGGACAGGGAATGGGCAATCAGCCCCAGCATTTT.

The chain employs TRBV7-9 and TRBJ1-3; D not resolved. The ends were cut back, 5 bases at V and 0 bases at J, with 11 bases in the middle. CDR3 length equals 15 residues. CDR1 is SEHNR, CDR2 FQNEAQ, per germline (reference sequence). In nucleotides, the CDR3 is TGTGCCAGCAGCCCCGCGCGGGTCTCTGGAAACACCATATATTTT. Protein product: CASSPARVSGNTIYF.

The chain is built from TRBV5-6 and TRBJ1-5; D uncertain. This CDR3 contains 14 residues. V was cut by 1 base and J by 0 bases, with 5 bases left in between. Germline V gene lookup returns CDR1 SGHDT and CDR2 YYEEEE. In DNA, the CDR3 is TGTGCCAGCAGCTTGTTGAGTAGCAATCAGCCCCAGCATTTT. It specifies CASSLLSSNQPQHF. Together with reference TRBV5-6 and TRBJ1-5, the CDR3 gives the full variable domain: DAGVTQSPTHLIKTRGQQVTLRCSPKSGHDTVSWYQQALGQGPQFIFQYYEEEERQRGNFPDRFSGHQFPNYSSELNVNALLLGDSALYLCASSLLSSNQPQHFGDGTRLSIL.

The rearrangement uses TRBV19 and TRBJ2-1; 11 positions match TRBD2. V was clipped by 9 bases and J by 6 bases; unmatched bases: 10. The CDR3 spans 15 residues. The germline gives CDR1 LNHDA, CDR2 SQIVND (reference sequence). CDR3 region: CASNKLGTSGNEQFF. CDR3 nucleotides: TGTGCCAGCAACAAATTGGGGACTAGCGGCAATGAGCAGTTCTTC.